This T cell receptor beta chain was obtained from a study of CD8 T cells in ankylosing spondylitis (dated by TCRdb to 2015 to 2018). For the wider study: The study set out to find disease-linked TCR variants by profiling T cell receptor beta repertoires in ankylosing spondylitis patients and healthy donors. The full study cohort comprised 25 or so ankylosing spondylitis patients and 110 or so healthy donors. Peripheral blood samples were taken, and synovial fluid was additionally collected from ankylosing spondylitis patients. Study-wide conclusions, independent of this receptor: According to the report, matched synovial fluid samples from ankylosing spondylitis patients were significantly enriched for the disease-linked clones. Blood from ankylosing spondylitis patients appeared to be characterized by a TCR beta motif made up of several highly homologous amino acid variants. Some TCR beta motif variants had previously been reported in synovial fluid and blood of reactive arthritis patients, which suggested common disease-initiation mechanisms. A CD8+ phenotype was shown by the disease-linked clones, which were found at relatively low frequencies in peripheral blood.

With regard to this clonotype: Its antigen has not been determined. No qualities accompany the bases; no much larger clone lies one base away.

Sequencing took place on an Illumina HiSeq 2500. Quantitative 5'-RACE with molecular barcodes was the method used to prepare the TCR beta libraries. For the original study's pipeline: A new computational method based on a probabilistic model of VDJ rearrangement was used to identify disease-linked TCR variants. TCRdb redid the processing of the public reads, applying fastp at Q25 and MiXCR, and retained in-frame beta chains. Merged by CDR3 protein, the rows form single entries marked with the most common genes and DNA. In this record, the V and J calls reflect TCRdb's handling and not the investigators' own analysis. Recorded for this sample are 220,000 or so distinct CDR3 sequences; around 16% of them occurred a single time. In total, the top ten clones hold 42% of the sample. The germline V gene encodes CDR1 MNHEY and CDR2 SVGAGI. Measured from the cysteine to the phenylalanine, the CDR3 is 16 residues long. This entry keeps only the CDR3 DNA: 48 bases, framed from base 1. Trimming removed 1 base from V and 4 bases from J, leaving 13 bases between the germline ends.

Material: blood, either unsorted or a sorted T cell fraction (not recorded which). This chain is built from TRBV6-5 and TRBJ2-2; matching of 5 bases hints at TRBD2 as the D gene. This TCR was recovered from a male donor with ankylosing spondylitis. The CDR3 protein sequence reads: CASSYLGGGTTGELFF. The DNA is TGTGCCAGCAGTTACTTAGGAGGAGGAACCACCGGGGAGCTGTTTTTT.